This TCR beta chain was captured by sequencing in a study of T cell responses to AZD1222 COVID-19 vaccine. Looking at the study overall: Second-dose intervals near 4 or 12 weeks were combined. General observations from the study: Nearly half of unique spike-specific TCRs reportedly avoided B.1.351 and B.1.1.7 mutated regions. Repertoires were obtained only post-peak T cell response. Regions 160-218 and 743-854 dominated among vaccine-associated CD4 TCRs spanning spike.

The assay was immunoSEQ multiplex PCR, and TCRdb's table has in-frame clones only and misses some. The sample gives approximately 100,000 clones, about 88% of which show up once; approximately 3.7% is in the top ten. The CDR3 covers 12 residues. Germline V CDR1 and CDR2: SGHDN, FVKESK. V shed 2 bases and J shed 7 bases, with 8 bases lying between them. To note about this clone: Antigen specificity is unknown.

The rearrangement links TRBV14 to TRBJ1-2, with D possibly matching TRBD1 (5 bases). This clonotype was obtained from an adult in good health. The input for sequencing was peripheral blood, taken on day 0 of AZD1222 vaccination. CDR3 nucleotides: TGTGCCAGCAGCCAACGGGGCGTTGGCTACACCTTC. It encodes CASSQRGVGYTF.